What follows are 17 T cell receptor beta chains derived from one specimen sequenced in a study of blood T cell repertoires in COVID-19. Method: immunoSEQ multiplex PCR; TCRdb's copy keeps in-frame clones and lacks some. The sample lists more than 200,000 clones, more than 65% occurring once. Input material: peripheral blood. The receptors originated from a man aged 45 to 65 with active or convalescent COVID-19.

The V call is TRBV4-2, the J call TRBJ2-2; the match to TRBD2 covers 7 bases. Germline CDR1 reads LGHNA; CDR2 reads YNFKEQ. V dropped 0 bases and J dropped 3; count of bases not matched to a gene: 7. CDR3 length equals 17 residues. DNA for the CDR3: TGTGCCAGCAGCCAAGATAATCTGGGGGGGTACACCGGGGAGCTGTTTTTT. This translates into CASSQDNLGGYTGELFF.

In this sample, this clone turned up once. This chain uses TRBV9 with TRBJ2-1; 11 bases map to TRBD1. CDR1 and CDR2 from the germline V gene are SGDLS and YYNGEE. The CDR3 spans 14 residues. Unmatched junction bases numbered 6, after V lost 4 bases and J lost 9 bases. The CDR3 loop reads CASSSRGTGGEQFF. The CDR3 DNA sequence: TGTGCCAGCAGCTCCCGAGGGACAGGGGGTGAGCAGTTCTTC.

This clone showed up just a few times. The CDR3 DNA reads as TGTGCCACCAGCAGAAGTACCGGGACAGGGAATGAAAAACTGTTTTTT. It yields the protein CATSRSTGTGNEKLFF. This chain uses TRBV15 with TRBJ1-4; 9 bases line up with TRBD1. The germline gives CDR1 LNHNV, CDR2 YYDKDF (reference sequence). Germline trimming cut 2 bases from V and 5 bases from J; bases unmatched to any gene: 6. The CDR3 totals 16 residues. The full variable domain, rest sourced from reference TRBV15 and TRBJ1-4, is DAMVIQNPRYQVTQFGKPVTLSCSQTLNHNVMYWYQQKSSQAPKLLFHYYDKDFNNEADTPDNFQSRRPNTSFCFLDIRSPGLGDTAMYLCATSRSTGTGNEKLFFGSGTQLSVL.

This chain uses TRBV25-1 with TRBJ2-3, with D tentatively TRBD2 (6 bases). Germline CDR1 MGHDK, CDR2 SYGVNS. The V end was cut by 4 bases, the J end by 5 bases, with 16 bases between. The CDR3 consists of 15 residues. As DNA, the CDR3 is TGTGCCAGCAGTGGGGGGGTGAGGGTGATAGATACGCAGTATTTT. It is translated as CASSGGVRVIDTQYF.

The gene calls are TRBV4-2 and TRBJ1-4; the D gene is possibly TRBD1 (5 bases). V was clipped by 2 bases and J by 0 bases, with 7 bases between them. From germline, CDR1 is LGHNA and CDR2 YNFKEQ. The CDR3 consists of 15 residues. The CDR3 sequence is CASSQQQATNEKLFF. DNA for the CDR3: TGTGCCAGCAGCCAACAACAGGCAACTAATGAAAAACTGTTTTTT.

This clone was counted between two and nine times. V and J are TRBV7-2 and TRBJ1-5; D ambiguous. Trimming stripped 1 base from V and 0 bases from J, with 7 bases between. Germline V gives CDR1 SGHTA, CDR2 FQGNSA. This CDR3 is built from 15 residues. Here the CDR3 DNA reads TGTGCCAGCAGCTTAGGCCTCTATAGCAATCAGCCCCAGCATTTT. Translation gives CASSLGLYSNQPQHF.

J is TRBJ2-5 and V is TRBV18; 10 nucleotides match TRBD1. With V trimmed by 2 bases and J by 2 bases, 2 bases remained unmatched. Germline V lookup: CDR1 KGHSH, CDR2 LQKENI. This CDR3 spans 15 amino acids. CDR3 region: CASSPGTGAQETQYF. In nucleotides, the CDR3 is TGTGCCAGCTCACCAGGGACAGGGGCTCAAGAGACCCAGTACTTC.

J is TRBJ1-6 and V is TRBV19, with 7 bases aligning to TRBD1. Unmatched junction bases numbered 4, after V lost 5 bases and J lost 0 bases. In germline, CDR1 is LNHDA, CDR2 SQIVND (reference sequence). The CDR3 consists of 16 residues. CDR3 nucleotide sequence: TGTGCCAGTAGTCCAGCAGGGGGCTCCTATAATTCACCCCTCCACTTT. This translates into CASSPAGGSYNSPLHF.

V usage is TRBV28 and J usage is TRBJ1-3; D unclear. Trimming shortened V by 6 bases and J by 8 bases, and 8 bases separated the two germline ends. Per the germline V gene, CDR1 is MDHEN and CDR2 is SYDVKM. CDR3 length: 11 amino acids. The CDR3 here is CASRLRDTIYF. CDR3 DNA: TGTGCCAGCAGGCTTCGGGACACCATATATTTT.

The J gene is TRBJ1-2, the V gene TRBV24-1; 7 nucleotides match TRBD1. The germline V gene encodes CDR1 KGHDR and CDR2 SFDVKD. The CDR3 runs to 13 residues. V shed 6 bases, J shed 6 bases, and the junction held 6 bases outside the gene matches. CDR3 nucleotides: TGTGCCACCAGTCCGACAGGGATCCATGGCTACACCTTC. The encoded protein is CATSPTGIHGYTF.

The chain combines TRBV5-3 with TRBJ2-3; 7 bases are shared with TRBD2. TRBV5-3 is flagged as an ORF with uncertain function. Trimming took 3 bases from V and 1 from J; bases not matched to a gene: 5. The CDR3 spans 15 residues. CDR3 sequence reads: CARSSLADRTDTQYF. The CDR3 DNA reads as TGTGCCAGAAGCTCTCTAGCGGACCGCACAGATACGCAGTATTTT.

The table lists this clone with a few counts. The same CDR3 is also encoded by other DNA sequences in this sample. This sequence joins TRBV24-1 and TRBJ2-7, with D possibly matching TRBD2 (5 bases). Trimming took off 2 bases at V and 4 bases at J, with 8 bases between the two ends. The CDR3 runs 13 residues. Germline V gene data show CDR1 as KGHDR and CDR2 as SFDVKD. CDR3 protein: CATSDSTGYEQYF. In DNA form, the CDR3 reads TGTGCCACCAGTGATTCTACGGGGTACGAGCAGTACTTC.

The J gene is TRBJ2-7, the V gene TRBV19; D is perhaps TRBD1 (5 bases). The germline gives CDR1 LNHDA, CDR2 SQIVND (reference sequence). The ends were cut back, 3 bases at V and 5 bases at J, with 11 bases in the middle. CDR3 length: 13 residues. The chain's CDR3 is CASSIQGRHEQYF. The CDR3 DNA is TGTGCCAGTAGTATCCAGGGCAGGCACGAGCAGTACTTC.

This chain's CDR3 is CASSIDSGGAVETQYF. CDR3 sequence (DNA): TGTGCCAGTAGTATTGATAGCGGGGGGGCCGTGGAGACCCAGTACTTC. This rearrangement joins TRBV19 to TRBJ2-5; TRBD2 matches at 11 bases. Germline V gene lookup returns CDR1 LNHDA and CDR2 SQIVND (reference sequence). CDR3 length equals 16 residues. V trimming: 3 bases; J trimming: 5 bases; junction bases outside the gene matches: 8.

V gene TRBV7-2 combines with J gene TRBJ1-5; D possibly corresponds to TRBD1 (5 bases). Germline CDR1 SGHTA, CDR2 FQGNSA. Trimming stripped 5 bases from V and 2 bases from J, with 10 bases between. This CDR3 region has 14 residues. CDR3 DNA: TGTGCCAGCAGCCCCACACAGGGCAATCAGCCCCAGCATTTT. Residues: CASSPTQGNQPQHF.

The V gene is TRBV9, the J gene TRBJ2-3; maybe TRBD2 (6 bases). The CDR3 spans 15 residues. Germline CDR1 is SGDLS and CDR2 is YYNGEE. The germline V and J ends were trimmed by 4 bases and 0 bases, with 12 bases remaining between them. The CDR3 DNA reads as TGTGCCAGCAGCCATCGGGGGAGGAGCACAGATACGCAGTATTTT. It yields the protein CASSHRGRSTDTQYF.

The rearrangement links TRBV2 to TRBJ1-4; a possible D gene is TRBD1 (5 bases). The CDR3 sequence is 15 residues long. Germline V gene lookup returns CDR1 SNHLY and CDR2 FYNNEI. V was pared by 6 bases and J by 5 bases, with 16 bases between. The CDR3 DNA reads TGTGCCAGCAGGAACGGCGGGACGGCGAATGAAAAACTGTTTTTT. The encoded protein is CASRNGGTANEKLFF.